This T cell receptor (beta chain) appears in the sequencing data of a study of T-cell reconstitution after alpha-beta-depleted transplantation in children (TCRdb year 2016). A note on the overall study: The study quantitatively tracked T-cell immune reconstitution after TCRalphabeta/CD19-depleted allogeneic hematopoietic cell transplantation in children using TCR repertoire profiling.

This clonotype occurred many times. The target of this receptor is not known. Base qualities are missing; no much larger clone stands one base away. Library preparation was by PCR. Instrument used: Illumina HiSeq 2500. Molecular barcoding was employed in the preparation of TCR libraries, with unique molecular identifiers being used to normalize TCRbeta repertoire quantification. TCRdb reprocessing: public reads trimmed at Q25 with fastp, clones called with MiXCR, in-frame beta chains kept. Under each unique CDR3 protein, matching rows form one entry showing the most common genes and DNA. This sample lists about 610,000 distinct CDR3 sequences; about 10% were detected once. Of the sample, less than 4.5% is held by the ten largest clones. The germline V gene supplies CDR1 SNHLY and CDR2 FYNNEI. The CDR3, from cysteine to phenylalanine, totals 15 residues. Only CDR3 DNA remains: 45 bases, in frame from the first base. Trimming removed 8 bases from V and 4 bases from J; the gene matches leave 10 bases unexplained.

The chain employs TRBV2 and TRBJ2-5; the central 10 bases match TRBD1. This TCR came from a human donor who donated a stem cell graft to a child with acute myeloid leukemia. This specimen consisted of PBMCs from the stem cell graft donor, obtained from the stem cell graft. The CDR3 in this case is CASPRDRGPRETQYF. The nucleotide sequence reads as follows: TGTGCCAGCCCCCGGGACAGGGGACCCCGAGAGACCCAGTACTTC.